Below, 24 T cell receptor beta chains from the same sample are listed, as sequenced in a study of blood T cells in healthy people across ages. Then a second PCR, running roughly 7 to 12 cycles, was carried out with a sample-barcoded 5' primer and a J-beta primer mix. TCRdb re-analysed the 5' RACE reads in MiXCR, keeping a single row per CDR3 protein. This sample yields about 1.5 million distinct CDR3 sequences, of which 40% to 45% are seen a single time; just over 4% belongs to the top ten. The sequencing sample was made of blood. The receptors come from a woman aged 18 to 35 in good health.

This clonotype was observed once. The V gene is TRBV28, the J gene TRBJ1-2; D remains ambiguous. Germline assignment: CDR1 MDHEN and CDR2 SYDVKM. The CDR3 spans 14 residues. The V end was cut by 4 bases, the J end by 2 bases, with 11 bases between. CDR3 nucleotides: TGTGCCAGCAGTTCCCCCGGGTCGAACTATGGCTACACCTTC. This sequence encodes CASSSPGSNYGYTF.

This clonotype was found many times. This chain uses TRBV27 with TRBJ2-1; D gene ambiguous. The V end was cut by 3 bases, the J end by 7 bases, with 7 bases between. The CDR3 covers 12 residues. The germline CDR1 and CDR2 sequences are MNHEY and SMNVEV (reference sequence). The CDR3 DNA reads TGTGCCAGCAGTTTCACTGGGAATGAGCAGTTCTTC. It specifies CASSFTGNEQFF.

The rearrangement links TRBV20-1 to TRBJ2-7; TRBD1 agrees at 7 bases. Trimming removed 6 bases from V and 7 bases from J; junction bases left unmatched: 12. Germline V CDR1 and CDR2: DFQATT, SNEGSKA (reference sequence). The CDR3 sequence is 13 residues long. CDR3 sequence (DNA): TGCAGTGCCGGGGACAGCCTCCTAGAGGAGCAGTACTTC. It translates to CSAGDSLLEEQYF.

CDR3 protein: CSVMKRSWDEQYF. The CDR3 DNA reads TGCAGCGTTATGAAGCGAAGCTGGGACGAGCAGTACTTC. The gene calls are TRBV29-1 and TRBJ2-7; D gene uncertain. CDR3 size: 13 residues. The V and J ends lost 5 bases and 5 bases respectively, with 16 bases between them. Germline CDR1 reads SQVTM; CDR2 reads ANQGSEA.

A remark on this clonotype: A junction end diverges from the germline sequence, so it may reflect a read error. V usage is TRBV7-9 and J usage is TRBJ1-2; D is unresolved. The CDR3 is made up of 12 amino acids. The germline gives CDR1 SEHNR, CDR2 FQNEAQ (reference sequence). The CDR3 DNA sequence: TGTTCCAGCAGCTTAAGCGCTAATCCTTACACCTTC. Translated: CSSSLSANPYTF.

The V gene is TRBV27, the J gene TRBJ2-7, with D tentatively TRBD1 (6 bases). Germline values: CDR1 MNHEY, CDR2 SMNVEV (reference sequence). The CDR3 loop spans 15 amino acids. V was pared by 2 bases and J by 3 bases, with 14 bases between. CDR3 protein: CASSLGTRGGYEQYF. DNA for the CDR3: TGTGCCAGCAGTTTAGGGACGAGAGGGGGCTACGAGCAGTACTTC.

This sequence joins TRBV7-9 and TRBJ2-7; no clear D gene. With the DNA end fitting TRBJ2-5 better, the J assignment may be wrong. CDR1 SEHNR and CDR2 FQNEAQ come from the germline V gene (reference sequence). This CDR3 is 12 amino acids long. CDR3: CASSGDSETQYF. DNA of the CDR3: TGTGCCAGCAGCGGGGATAGTGAGACCCAGTACTTC.

The chain carries TRBV20-1 and TRBJ2-3, with unresolved D. V lost 4 bases to trimming and J lost 0 bases, with 8 bases between them. CDR3 length: 13 amino acids. CDR1 is DFQATT and CDR2 is SNEGSKA in the germline V gene (reference sequence). The CDR3 DNA follows: TGCAGTGCTACTGGTTCTAGCACAGATACGCAGTATTTT. Its protein is CSATGSSTDTQYF.

The chain carries TRBV12-3 or TRBV12-4 and TRBJ1-5; D gene unclear. V lost 3 bases and J lost 3, with 6 bases in between. This CDR3 is built from 13 residues. The CDR3 nucleotides are TGTGCCAGCAGTTTGAATTACAATCAGCCCCAGCATTTT. This translates into CASSLNYNQPQHF.

As concerns this clonotype: This probably arose from a read error, given a far larger clone one base away. The chain combines TRBV12-3 or TRBV12-4 with TRBJ2-3; no clear D. Trimming cost V 3 bases and J 10 bases, with 8 bases left between them. This CDR3 has 11 residues. The CDR3 DNA follows: TGTGCCAGCAGTTTTGGGGATGCGCAGTATTTT. Its translation is CASSFGDAQYF.

The V and J genes are TRBV7-9 and TRBJ2-1; 7 bases are shared with TRBD2. The germline CDR1 and CDR2 sequences are SEHNR and FQNEAQ (reference sequence). V shed 7 bases and J 9 bases; nucleotides not matched to a gene: 9. The length of the CDR3 is 13 residues. The CDR3 DNA sequence: TGTGCCAGCACTCTGGCGGGAGCTATTGAGCAGTTCTTC. It translates to CASTLAGAIEQFF.

V and J are TRBV4-3 and TRBJ2-5; weak D call: TRBD2 (8 bases). This CDR3 is 16 amino acids long. V was shortened by 0 bases and J by 4 bases, with 15 bases between the two germline ends. In germline, CDR1 is LGHNA, CDR2 YSLEER. CDR3 bases: TGCGCCAGCAGCCAAGATAGGGGGCTAGCGGGAGAGACCCAGTACTTC. Protein product: CASSQDRGLAGETQYF.

The rearrangement links TRBV20-1 to TRBJ1-2, with D unresolved. Germline V gene sequence: CDR1 DFQATT, CDR2 SNEGSKA (reference sequence). V lost 3 bases to trimming and J lost 8 bases, with 13 bases between them. The CDR3 sequence is 12 residues long. Here the CDR3 reads CSASVRRLGYTF. The CDR3 bases are TGCAGTGCTAGTGTCCGTCGGTTGGGCTACACCTTC.

This chain joins TRBV7-9 and TRBJ2-1; TRBD1 might be the D (6 bases). Germline-derived CDR1 and CDR2 are SEHNR and FQNEAQ (reference sequence). The CDR3 covers 14 residues. Trimming removed 2 bases at V and 9 bases at J, with 14 bases between. CDR3 DNA sequence: TGTGCCAGCAGCTTAAGCCGGGAAGGGGGTGAGCAGTTCTTC. The encoded protein is CASSLSREGGEQFF.

The table lists this clonotype with a count of one. The rearrangement joins TRBV28 to TRBJ2-4; 7 bases map to TRBD1. The V segment lost 3 bases and the J segment 0 bases; nucleotides outside the gene matches: 5. CDR3 length: 16 amino acids. The germline gives CDR1 MDHEN, CDR2 SYDVKM. CDR3 nucleotides: TGTGCCAGCAGTTTCTGGGACAGCCTAGCCAAAAACATTCAGTACTTC. As protein: CASSFWDSLAKNIQYF.

The table lists this clonotype with a few counts. The rearrangement joins TRBV3-1 to TRBJ2-1; 14 nucleotides align to TRBD2. V was pared by 3 bases and J by 8 bases, with 6 bases of the junction left unmatched. CDR1 is LGHDT, CDR2 YNNKEL, per germline (reference sequence). The length of the CDR3 is 16 residues. CDR3 residues: CASSHEGLAGVYEQFF. DNA of the CDR3: TGTGCCAGCAGCCATGAGGGACTAGCGGGAGTCTATGAGCAGTTCTTC.

The V call is TRBV14, the J call TRBJ1-1; D is possibly TRBD1 (5 bases). The CDR3 loop spans 16 amino acids. Looked up from germline, CDR1 is SGHDN and CDR2 is FVKESK. V lost 2 bases, J lost 2 bases, and 15 bases lay in between. The CDR3: CASSQPGKTENTEAFF. The CDR3 nucleotides read TGTGCCAGCAGCCAACCGGGGAAGACAGAAAACACTGAAGCTTTCTTT.

The V call is TRBV7-2, the J call TRBJ2-1; the D gene is possibly TRBD2 (5 bases). Trimming took 5 bases from V and 2 from J, leaving 16 bases between them. Germline lookup yields CDR1 SGHTA and CDR2 FQGNSA. CDR3 length: 16 amino acids. In nucleotides, the CDR3 is TGTGCCAGCAGCCCTCGAGGGAGTATCGCCTACAATGAGCAGTTCTTC. Translating it yields CASSPRGSIAYNEQFF. Filled out from reference TRBV7-2 and TRBJ2-1, the complete variable domain reads GAGVSQSPSNKVTEKGKDVELRCDPISGHTALYWYRQSLGQGLEFLIYFQGNSAPDKSGLPSDRFSAERTGGSVSTLTIQRTQQEDSAVYLCASSPRGSIAYNEQFFGPGTRLTVL.

This clonotype appeared a few times. The genes are TRBV20-1 and TRBJ2-1; tentatively, D is TRBD2 (5 bases). Germline V lookup: CDR1 DFQATT, CDR2 SNEGSKA (reference sequence). CDR3 length: 14 residues. V was trimmed by 5 bases and J by 3 bases, leaving 14 bases between them. The CDR3 sequence: CSAPFSGHYNEQFF. CDR3 coding DNA: TGCAGTGCTCCTTTCAGCGGCCACTACAATGAGCAGTTCTTC.

The V and J genes are TRBV20-1 and TRBJ2-7, with 9 positions matching TRBD2. The DNA matches TRBJ2-5 better at its end, which makes the J call doubtful. The CDR3 contains 13 residues. Germline-derived CDR1 and CDR2 are DFQATT and SNEGSKA (reference sequence). CDR3 nucleotide sequence: TGCAGTGCTAGTCTTAGCGGGAGAGAGACCCAGTACTTC. Translation gives CSASLSGRETQYF.

This clonotype was observed many times. The gene calls are TRBV9 and TRBJ2-3; perhaps TRBD1 as D (6 bases). V dropped 2 bases and J dropped 8 bases, with 18 bases sitting between them. This CDR3 has 15 residues. CDR1 and CDR2 from the germline V gene are SGDLS and YYNGEE. The CDR3 DNA is TGTGCCAGCAGCGTCCAAGCTCCCGGGACAAGTACGCAGTATTTT. Translation: CASSVQAPGTSTQYF. The full variable domain, its missing parts supplied by reference TRBV9 and TRBJ2-3, is DSGVTQTPKHLITATGQRVTLRCSPRSGDLSVYWYQQSLDQGLQFLIQYYNGEERAKGNILERFSAQQFPDLHSELNLSSLELGDSALYFCASSVQAPGTSTQYFGPGTRLTVL.

The table lists this clonotype with a few counts. This chain uses TRBV27 with TRBJ2-1; TRBD1 matches 8 bases. After removal of 5 bases from V and 0 bases from J, the junction contained 9 bases not matched to a gene. The CDR3 is made up of 17 amino acids. Germline assignment: CDR1 MNHEY and CDR2 SMNVEV (reference sequence). CDR3 amino acids: CASSPFPGGPSYNEQFF. The DNA for the CDR3 is TGTGCCAGCAGTCCATTTCCAGGGGGCCCCTCCTACAATGAGCAGTTCTTC.

V is TRBV5-1 and J is TRBJ1-1; D ambiguous. Trimming took 5 bases from V and 10 from J, leaving 12 bases between them. The length of the CDR3 is 11 residues. In germline, CDR1 is SGHRS, CDR2 YFSETQ. The CDR3, as DNA: TGCGCCAGCAGGGACGGAGTATCAGCTTTCTTT. It codes for CASRDGVSAFF. The entire variable domain, with the rest obtained from reference TRBV5-1 and TRBJ1-1, is as follows: KAGVTQTPRYLIKTRGQQVTLSCSPISGHRSVSWYQQTPGQGLQFLFEYFSETQRNKGNFPGRFSGRQFSNSRSEMNVSTLELGDSALYLCASRDGVSAFFGQGTRLTVV.

This CDR3 reads CASSLDRQGAFF. The CDR3 DNA sequence: TGTGCCAGCAGCTTAGATCGACAAGGAGCTTTCTTT. The rearrangement links TRBV7-9 to TRBJ1-1; D is unresolved. V gave up 1 base and J gave up 10 bases, with 10 bases separating them. Germline V gives CDR1 SEHNR, CDR2 FQNEAQ (reference sequence). This CDR3 spans 12 amino acids.